This T cell receptor (beta chain) came from a study of cytomegalovirus exposure and HLA in healthy donors (dated by TCRdb to 2017 to 2019). Regarding the study in general: An earlier analysis of approximately 600 of the donors reported approximately 300 Gb of sequence data and 117 million unique TCR beta sequences from about 179 million T cells. Five DR-DQ haplotypes were treated as single units for association and clustering because of strong linkage in the cohort. The genetic ancestry cluster associated with self-reported Caucasian donors included 81% of the approximately 400 genotyped donors. All discovery cohort repertoires had been generated on a single sequencing platform. Donor age, sex, ethnicity and CMV serostatus were compiled together with the repertoire data. Roughly 300 gigabases of sequencing data and approximately 85 million unique TCR sequences were included in an early release covering several hundred HLA-typed donors. A later genetic analysis took genome-wide SNP genotypes for about three fifths of the 666 donors and used that subset as a discovery cohort. The aim of the study was to test whether cataloging public T cell receptors could identify signatures of past pathogen exposure. Across approximately 420 genotyped donors of the cohort, an average of about 250,000 unique TCR beta nucleotide sequences per donor were sequenced, and approximately 17% of those sequences were non-productive. In addition to the first cohort of hundreds of subjects, a separate validation cohort of approximately 130 different subjects was used. HLA typing covered class I and class II loci at four-digit resolution. A later analysis re-examined previously published TCR beta repertoires from over 500 donors and added high-resolution HLA genotyping to investigate patterns of TCR occurrence. The study profiled the T cell repertoires of fewer than 850 subjects by immunosequencing and related them to cytomegalovirus serostatus. An earlier analysis of fewer than 700 of the donors applied high-throughput TCR beta sequencing to assess whether each TCR beta V gene segment acted as functional or pseudogenic. To predict cytomegalovirus infection status, the study brought together high-throughput TCR immunosequencing, statistical association of individual TCRs with disease status, and machine learning. In the later analysis, no new phenotypic data were used to find candidate immune exposures; instead, reliance was placed on TCR beta sequences and their occurrence across donors. Typing coverage differed by locus: A, B, C, DRB1 and DQB1 were typed in roughly 620-630 donors, DQA1 in about 560, DPA1 in some 570, and DPB1 in about 450. The study at large found these results: Because counts were too low, about 18 rarely observed V segments, including chromosome 9 orphons, were excluded from the earlier analysis of 587 of the donors. Linkage disequilibrium might explain the correlated functional status among segregating V segments, but an unknown experimental factor could not be ruled out. A further reported finding was that TCR beta sequences accurately predicted the HLA-A and HLA-B alleles for most subjects in the first cohort. Some IMGT-functional V segments, including TRBV6-2 and TRBV6-3, could not be distinguished by the 87-base-pair reads and were therefore excluded. In this cohort, only TCR beta chains were sequenced, and detectable features were limited by the absence of alpha or paired-chain data. For the cohort, immune exposure information was limited to CMV serostatus. The study gave a list of under 200 TCR beta chains associated with cytomegalovirus. A later analysis found that TCR association rates varied across HLA loci, with DRB1 alleles showing the most associated TCRs and HLA-C alleles the fewest. A later analysis reported that several top co-occurrence clusters appeared linked to parvovirus B19, influenza, CMV and Epstein-Barr virus. At a false discovery rate of 0.05, a later analysis linked about 17,000 TCR beta sequences to specific HLA alleles. Most TCR sequences were seen in very few donors, while some public TCRs were found in many individuals. Because HLA typing was missing for some donors at each locus, association tests included only the typed subset. A group of highly shared sequence variants was considered likely to be a technical artifact of the sequencing pipeline. In a later analysis, HLA-associated TCR beta chains were found to be more clonally expanded and to have lower generation probabilities than equally common non-associated chains. The authors suggested that the approach could potentially be generalized to other disease states and immunological phenotypes. Compared with the 666-donor mean, donors in an Asian-associated ancestry cluster had fewer N-insertions in productive TCRs, according to a later genetic analysis. Presence/absence analyses assumed roughly uniform sequencing depth across donors, an assumption that may not hold. In an earlier analysis of 587 of the donors, most TCR beta V segments appeared in productive rearrangements about 87% or about 30% of the time, broadly matching IMGT annotations. V-gene and J-gene trimming of TCR beta chains was associated with a missense DCLRE1C variant in a later genetic analysis, and the association was replicated in an independent cohort. Assigning TCR associations to individual alleles was difficult when HLA alleles, especially DR and DQ, strongly co-occurred. A later analysis found that most CMV-associated TCR beta chains appeared HLA-restricted, with HLA associations seemingly driven largely by CMV exposure. Cytomegalovirus status was reported to be diagnosed by the classifier with high specificity and sensitivity in both the original and validation cohorts. In vitro tests confirmed that a few of the cytomegalovirus-associated TCR beta chains recognize cytomegalovirus antigens.

The cohort comprised around 690 healthy bone marrow donors. At the time of sampling, all cohort members were nominally healthy, though unrecorded immune exposures were likely present. The donor was CMV seronegative and belonged to the group of 352 seronegative cohort members. A peripheral blood sample was collected from each donor, and TCR beta sequencing was performed on peripheral blood mononuclear cells. The Qiagen DNeasy Blood Extraction Kit was used to extract genomic DNA from the blood cell samples. CDR1 is given as SGHAT and CDR2 as FQDESV, both from the germline V gene (reference sequence). Unmatched junction bases come to 5, with V trimmed by 4 bases and J by 0 bases. The CDR3 measures 17 amino acids from cysteine to phenylalanine. Solely the CDR3 DNA is kept, with 51 bases framed from the first base. Receptor libraries were prepared by the immunoSEQ multiplex PCR assay. A mixture of 60 forward primers for TCR Vbeta segments and 13 reverse primers for TCR Jbeta segments was used in the multiplex PCR. A multiplex PCR assay on genomic DNA amplified the CDR3 region of rearranged TCR beta genes. On the Illumina HiSeq System, the amplified TCR beta libraries were sequenced as 87-base-pair reads. Per the source publication's procedure: A later analysis counted approximately 84 million unique TCR beta chains across the roughly 700 repertoires, and some 11 million of these chains were shared by at least two donors. Raw reads were error-corrected and collapsed into unique sequences by a nearest-neighbor algorithm in which closely related sequences were merged to remove PCR and sequencing errors. CDR3 sequences were aligned to IMGT reference sequences to assign V, D and J gene segments. For a sequence to be retained, at least a six-nucleotide match to both a V gene segment and a J gene segment was required. A rearrangement counted as productive if the CDR3 had no stop codons and remained in frame with V and J, and every other rearrangement counted as non-productive. CDR3 was defined according to IMGT convention as the region running from the second conserved V-encoded cysteine to the conserved J-encoded phenylalanine. In an earlier analysis of roughly 610 of the donors, sequences lacking an unambiguous match to a single V gene segment were excluded. In an earlier analysis of a few hundred of the donors, V segments were called functional above 56.7% productive rearrangements and were called segregating when the between-donor standard deviation exceeded 5%. To diagnose cytomegalovirus status from the catalog of TCR beta chain sequences, a statistical classification framework was built. In a later analysis, V and J genes were assigned by comparing TCR nucleotide sequences against IMGT/GENE-DB human TR gene sequences. The TCRdist pipeline was used in a later analysis to assign CDR3 sequences and most-parsimonious VDJ recombination scenarios. A later analysis defined each TCR beta chain by its CDR3 amino acid sequence plus V-gene family, and excluded reads lacking a unique V-gene family. In a later analysis, around 600 highly shared, low-generation-probability nucleotide sequences were removed to address suspected cross-contamination and a sequencing artifact. In a later analysis, a clonal expansion index for each public chain was calculated from normalized within-repertoire ranks of inferred template counts. In a later analysis, generation probabilities were computed with a VDJ recombination model fitted to out-of-frame rearrangements, and the resulting probabilities were checked against IGoR. A later analysis scored TCR-TCR, TCR-HLA and TCR-CMV co-occurrence with hypergeometric tests, applying a repertoire-size bias correction to TCR pairs. A later analysis estimated false discovery rates by permuting HLA or CMV assignments 20 times. In a later analysis, co-occurring TCRs were grouped using DBSCAN, and TCRdist sequence similarity was added for clustering within HLA-allele-positive subsets. Repertoires with fewer than 30,000 or more than 120,000 public chains, plus five repertoires with anomalous nucleotide sharing, were excluded from co-occurrence clustering. This immuneACCESS table, as held by TCRdb, lists in-frame sequences with V and J called but not all clones. Of the missing ones, under half trace to an unresolved V gene in checked studies; the others have no known cause. V and J calls and clone size are copied from that table; D and trimming were computed from the DNA. The sample profile shows about 200,000 clones; 86% of them were found once. The biggest ten clones account for approximately 0.31% of the sample.

Details on this clone: Its antigen is not yet known. Base qualities were left out, and no much larger clone turns up one base away.

This receptor was obtained from a woman aged 25 to 45 in good health and CMV-seronegative. Specimen: PBMCs. The chain is made from TRBV11-1 and TRBJ2-7; TRBD2 aligns with 14 central bases. DNA sequence: TGTGCCAGCAGCTCAGGACTAGCGGGGGGCGTCTCCTACGAGCAGTACTTC. The translation is CASSSGLAGGVSYEQYF.